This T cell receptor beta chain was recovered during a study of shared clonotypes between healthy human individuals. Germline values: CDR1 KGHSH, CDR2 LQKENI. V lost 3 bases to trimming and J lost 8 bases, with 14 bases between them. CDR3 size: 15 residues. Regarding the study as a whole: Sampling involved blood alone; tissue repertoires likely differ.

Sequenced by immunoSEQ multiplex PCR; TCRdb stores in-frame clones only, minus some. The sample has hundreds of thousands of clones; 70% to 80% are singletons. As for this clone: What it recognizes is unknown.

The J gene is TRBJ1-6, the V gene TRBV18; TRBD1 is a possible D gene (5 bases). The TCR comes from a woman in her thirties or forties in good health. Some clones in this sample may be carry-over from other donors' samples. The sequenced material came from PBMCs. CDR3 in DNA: TGTGCCAGCTCACCTGGAGGGTGGGGCGATTCACCCCTCCACTTT. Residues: CASSPGGWGDSPLHF.